This TCR beta chain was observed in a study of metastatic and nonmetastatic thyroid tumors. At the level of the study: Repertoire comparisons spanned blood and tumor or nodule tissue from malignant and benign thyroid patients.

This CDR3 is 15 amino acids long. CDR1 and CDR2 (germline): SGHDT, YYEEEE. Not a single patient had been given any form of treatment at any point before undergoing thyroid surgery. Note on this clone: As yet, its antigen is unknown. Mismatch with germline at one junction end may stem from a read error.

TCRdb re-called the PCR reads with MiXCR. Among 25,000 to 30,000 clones listed, 15% to 20% were seen once. Regarding the study as a whole: TCR beta diversity was reportedly significantly higher in malignant thyroid tumors than benign nodules, in blood and tumor.

The chain joins TRBV5-6 to TRBJ2-5; possibly TRBD1 for D (5 bases). This receptor was identified in a female donor with papillary thyroid cancer or a benign thyroid nodule (not recorded which). Some clones in this sample may be carry-over from other donors' samples. What was sequenced was blood. This CDR3 is CVSSRQILSQETQYF. DNA for the CDR3: TGTGTCAGCAGCCGACAGATCCTAAGCCAAGAGACCCAGTACTTC.